This TCR beta chain was obtained from a study of T cells in Graves' hyperthyroidism and ophthalmopathy. Findings and limits, study-wide: Blood also contained most expanded thyroid clonotypes above 0.001.

CDR3 size: 16 residues. Germline values: CDR1 MNHEY, CDR2 SVGEGT. Unmatched junction bases numbered 12, after V lost 3 bases and J lost 9 bases. This clonotype was found many times. The antigen is not known. Amplification of TCR beta CDR3 regions was performed using RNA transcripts as template. In the first-round RT-PCR of the TCR CDR3, the HTBI primer set was used. TCRdb called the multiplex PCR reads again in MiXCR, with one record for every CDR3 protein. Altogether roughly 350,000 distinct CDR3 sequences are present, approximately 13% being singletons, with the ten largest covering 30% to 40%. Patients with ophthalmopathy all had a Clinical Activity Score of at least 3, a NOSPECS grade of at least 4 and duration under 3 months. Investigators excluded patients with uncontrolled infection, other autoimmune disease, pregnancy or lactation.

This chain uses TRBV6-2 or TRBV6-3 with TRBJ2-1; 9 bases are shared with TRBD2. This TCR derives from a woman in her 40s with Graves' ophthalmopathy. The sample comprised blood. CDR3 amino acids: CASSYPRRGGRGEQFF. In DNA form, the CDR3 reads TGTGCCAGCAGTTATCCTAGGCGGGGGGGCCGCGGTGAGCAGTTCTTC.